A single sample gave rise to the 13 T cell receptor beta chains below, sequenced in a study of blood T cells in healthy people across ages (dated by TCRdb to between 2015 and 2017). The library was prepared using 5' RACE. Sequencer: Illumina HiSeq 2500. The second PCR ran for roughly 7 to 12 cycles and used a J-beta primer mix along with a sample-barcoded 5' primer. TCRdb applied fastp at Q25 and MiXCR to the public reads, then kept only in-frame beta chains. Merged by CDR3 protein, the rows form single entries marked with the most common genes and DNA. For this sample the table gives around 870,000 distinct CDR3 sequences, of which 29% were detected only once. The leading ten clones occupy around a sixth of the sample. Sequencing was performed on blood. Source of these receptors: an elderly woman in good health.

This clonotype was picked up a small number of times. This may stem from a read error, because a much larger clone lies one nucleotide away. The chain couples TRBV20-1 to TRBJ2-7; D uncertain. The CDR3 runs 13 residues. The germline V gene has CDR1 DFQATT and CDR2 SNEGSKA (reference sequence). The V end lost 4 bases, the J end lost 2 bases, and 12 bases lay between the germline ends. The CDR3 sequence: CSAIHSDAYEQYF. The CDR3 DNA reads as TGCAGTGCTATCCACAGCGACGCCTACGAGCAGTACTTC.

This clonotype appeared many times. The V call is TRBV5-6, the J call TRBJ1-5, with D possibly matching TRBD1 (6 bases). The CDR3 is 17 amino acids. Germline loops: CDR1 SGHDT, CDR2 YYEEEE. Trimming pared 3 bases from V and 1 base from J, leaving 17 bases between. CDR3 nucleotide sequence: TGTGCCAGCAGCTCGGGGCGGGCAGGGGTAAGCAATCAGCCCCAGCATTTT. This codes for CASSSGRAGVSNQPQHF.

With respect to this clonotype: The junction departs from the called germline gene at one end, perhaps through a read error. The genes are TRBV7-9 and TRBJ1-2; D gene uncertain. The length of the CDR3 is 14 residues. Germline CDR1 is SEHNR and CDR2 is FQNEAQ (reference sequence). The CDR3 region has the DNA TGTGTCAGCAGCTTAGTTTTTGGTAACTATGGCTACACCTTC. This sequence encodes CVSSLVFGNYGYTF.

This clonotype was found many times. The chain links TRBV3-1 to TRBJ2-7; TRBD1 agrees at 11 bases. Looked up from germline, CDR1 is LGHDT and CDR2 is YNNKEL (reference sequence). Germline trimming cut 2 bases from V and 3 bases from J; bases unmatched to any gene: 3. This CDR3 has 15 amino acids. This CDR3 reads CASSQPGTGGYEQYF. The CDR3 DNA follows: TGTGCCAGCAGCCAACCCGGGACAGGGGGCTACGAGCAGTACTTC.

The sample holds a few counts of this clonotype. The V call is TRBV7-6, the J call TRBJ1-1; D is perhaps TRBD1 (5 bases). V was clipped by 1 base and J by 4 bases, with 13 bases between them. CDR1 is SGHVS and CDR2 is FNYEAQ in the germline V gene. The CDR3 totals 15 residues. The CDR3 nucleotides read TGTGCCAGCAGCTTAGTAGCCAGAGGGGTCACTGAAGCTTTCTTT. Residues: CASSLVARGVTEAFF.

This clonotype was recorded many times. The chain links TRBV2 to TRBJ2-7, with TRBD1 identical over 9 bases. Germline V gene sequence: CDR1 SNHLY, CDR2 FYNNEI. CDR3 length: 14 residues. V lost 7 bases to trimming and J lost 1 base; unmatched junction nucleotides: 5. DNA of the CDR3: TGTGCCAGCAAAGAGGGACAGGGATCCTACGAGCAGTACTTC. Its translation is CASKEGQGSYEQYF.

This clonotype has ten or more counts. The V and J genes are TRBV12-3 or TRBV12-4 and TRBJ1-4; D not resolved. CDR3 length: 14 amino acids. V shed 5 bases and J shed 8 bases, with 15 bases lying between them. The CDR3 bases are TGTGCCAGCAGTCCTAGGGCAGCTCCGGAAAAACTGTTTTTT. Translation gives CASSPRAAPEKLFF.

The chain joins TRBV5-1 to TRBJ2-1; maybe TRBD2 (6 bases). The CDR3 is made up of 13 amino acids. Per the germline V gene, CDR1 is SGHRS and CDR2 is YFSETQ. The V end lost 1 base, the J end lost 10 bases, and 12 bases lay between the germline ends. The CDR3 DNA follows: TGCGCCAGCAGCTTGCGGGAGCCATGGGAGCAGTTCTTC. Translation gives CASSLREPWEQFF.

This clonotype was picked up a small number of times. This may be a read error: a much more frequent sequence differs by one nucleotide. V and J are TRBV18 and TRBJ2-5; the D is unclear. Germline lookup yields CDR1 KGHSH and CDR2 LQKENI. CDR3 length: 12 amino acids. CDR3 loop: CASSAYQEAQYF. In DNA, the CDR3 is TGTGCCAGCTCAGCATACCAAGAGGCCCAGTACTTC.

On this clonotype: It may be a read error: a sequence one base away is much more abundant. The CDR3 nucleotides read TGTGCCAGCACGAACCCCCTAGCGGAGGCAGTAGATACGCAGTATTTT. This translates into CASTNPLAEAVDTQYF. V usage is TRBV28 and J usage is TRBJ2-3, with 7 nucleotides matching TRBD2. With 7 bases clipped from V and 5 bases from J, the junction kept 15 bases outside the gene matches. From germline, CDR1 is MDHEN and CDR2 SYDVKM. This CDR3 has 16 residues. The full variable domain, rest sourced from reference TRBV28 and TRBJ2-3, is DVKVTQSSRYLVKRTGEKVFLECVQDMDHENMFWYRQDPGLGLRLIYFSYDVKMKEKGDIPEGYSVSREKKERFSLILESASTNQTSMYLCASTNPLAEAVDTQYFGPGTRLTVL.

This clonotype was counted many times. The chain links TRBV25-1 to TRBJ1-5, with 11 bases aligning to TRBD1. The CDR3 has 16 amino acids. V lost 4 bases to trimming and J lost 1 base; unmatched junction nucleotides: 3. Germline V lookup: CDR1 MGHDK, CDR2 SYGVNS. CDR3 sequence (DNA): TGTGCCAGCAGTGGAGGACAGGGGGCGAGCAATCAGCCCCAGCATTTT. Its protein product is CASSGGQGASNQPQHF. Drawing the rest from reference TRBV25-1 and TRBJ1-5, the complete variable domain is EADIYQTPRYLVIGTGKKITLECSQTMGHDKMYWYQQDPGMELHLIHYSYGVNSTEKGDLSSESTVSRIRTEHFPLTLESARPSHTSQYLCASSGGQGASNQPQHFGDGTRLSIL.

For this clonotype: One end of the junction is discordant with germline, which a read error may explain. The chain recombines TRBV12-3 or TRBV12-4 with TRBJ2-3; 9 bases align to TRBD1. The CDR3 totals 17 residues. The CDR3 sequence is CASSPATGTGRADTEYF. The CDR3 DNA is TGTGCCAGCAGTCCAGCGACCGGGACAGGGAGAGCAGATACGGAGTATTTT.

The V and J genes are TRBV6-6 and TRBJ1-2; D unresolved. Germline-derived CDR1 and CDR2 are MNHNY and SVGAGI (reference sequence). The CDR3 sequence is 15 residues long. V lost 5 bases, J lost 7 bases, and 20 bases lay in between. The CDR3 coding sequence is TGTGCCAGCAGTGCCCTTGAGTACTTGATAGGTGGCTACACCTTC. Translation gives CASSALEYLIGGYTF.